This T cell receptor (beta chain) emerged from a study of CD8 T cells in Susac syndrome. Study conclusions and caveats: It was acknowledged in the study that the number of individuals who were included in its TCR sequencing and HLA analysis was relatively small.

The ends were cut back, 3 bases at V and 1 base at J, with 10 bases in the middle. Germline V gene data show CDR1 as SGHNT and CDR2 as YYREEE (reference sequence). This CDR3 comprises 14 residues. The authors reverse transcribed 0.5 to 1 ug RNA with random hexamers. A multiplex approach, immunoSEQ multiplex PCR, amplified TCR beta CDR3 across 54 Vbeta and 13 Jbeta. TCRdb reprocessed the immunoSEQ multiplex PCR reads via MiXCR and lists one record per CDR3 protein. In the table there are 250,000 to 300,000 distinct CDR3 sequences, about 91% of which are singletons. Concerning this clonotype: The antigen is not known.

The chain uses TRBV5-4 and TRBJ1-1; possibly TRBD1 for D (6 bases). The sample consisted of CD8+ T cells from PBMCs. The receptor was isolated from a human donor with multiple sclerosis. As DNA, the CDR3 is TGTGCCAGCAGCTGGGGGCCGGAGAACACTGAAGCTTTCTTT. It yields the protein CASSWGPENTEAFF.